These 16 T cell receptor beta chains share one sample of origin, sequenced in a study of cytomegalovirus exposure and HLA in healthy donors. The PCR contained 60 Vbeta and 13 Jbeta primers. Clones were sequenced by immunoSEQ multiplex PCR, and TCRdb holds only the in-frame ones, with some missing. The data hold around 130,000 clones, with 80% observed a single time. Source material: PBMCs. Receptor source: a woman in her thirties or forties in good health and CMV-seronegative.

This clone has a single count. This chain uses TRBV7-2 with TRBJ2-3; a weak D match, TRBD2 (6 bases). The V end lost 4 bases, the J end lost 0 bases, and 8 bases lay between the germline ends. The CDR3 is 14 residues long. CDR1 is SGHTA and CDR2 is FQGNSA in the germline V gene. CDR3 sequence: CASSSSGSTDTQYF. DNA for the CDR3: TGTGCCAGCAGCTCCAGCGGGAGCACAGATACGCAGTATTTT. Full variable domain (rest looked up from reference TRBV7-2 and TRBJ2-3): GAGVSQSPSNKVTEKGKDVELRCDPISGHTALYWYRQSLGQGLEFLIYFQGNSAPDKSGLPSDRFSAERTGGSVSTLTIQRTQQEDSAVYLCASSSSGSTDTQYFGPGTRLTVL.

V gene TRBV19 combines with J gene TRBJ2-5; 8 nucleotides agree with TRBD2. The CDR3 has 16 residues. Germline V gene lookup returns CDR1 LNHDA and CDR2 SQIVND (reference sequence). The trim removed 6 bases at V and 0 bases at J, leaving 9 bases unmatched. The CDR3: CASSRGEREHQETQYF. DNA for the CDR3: TGTGCCAGTAGCCGGGGGGAGCGGGAGCACCAAGAGACCCAGTACTTC.

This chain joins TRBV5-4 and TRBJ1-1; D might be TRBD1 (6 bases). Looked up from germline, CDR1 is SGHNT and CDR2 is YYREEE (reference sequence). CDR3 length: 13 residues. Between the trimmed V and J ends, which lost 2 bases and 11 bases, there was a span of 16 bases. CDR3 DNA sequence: TGTGCCAGCAGCTTATCCAGGGAGGGGGGGGCTTTCTTT. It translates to CASSLSREGGAFF.

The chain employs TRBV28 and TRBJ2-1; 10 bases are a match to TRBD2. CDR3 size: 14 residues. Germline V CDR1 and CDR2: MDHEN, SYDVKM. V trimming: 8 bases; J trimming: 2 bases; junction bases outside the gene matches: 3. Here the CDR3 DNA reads TGTGCCAGCCGAGGACTAGCGGCCTACAATGAGCAGTTCTTC. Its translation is CASRGLAAYNEQFF.

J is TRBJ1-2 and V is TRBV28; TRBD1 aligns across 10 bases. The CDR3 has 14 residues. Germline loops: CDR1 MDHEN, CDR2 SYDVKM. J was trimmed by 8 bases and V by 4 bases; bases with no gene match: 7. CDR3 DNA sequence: TGTGCCAGCAGTTCCTTCGACAGGGGGCTCGGCTACACCTTC. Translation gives CASSSFDRGLGYTF.

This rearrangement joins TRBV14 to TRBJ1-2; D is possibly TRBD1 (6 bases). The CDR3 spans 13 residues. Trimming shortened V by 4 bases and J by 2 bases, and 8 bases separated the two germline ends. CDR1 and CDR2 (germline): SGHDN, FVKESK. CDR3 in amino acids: CASSLGQNYGYTF. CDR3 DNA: TGTGCCAGCAGCCTAGGACAGAACTATGGCTACACCTTC.

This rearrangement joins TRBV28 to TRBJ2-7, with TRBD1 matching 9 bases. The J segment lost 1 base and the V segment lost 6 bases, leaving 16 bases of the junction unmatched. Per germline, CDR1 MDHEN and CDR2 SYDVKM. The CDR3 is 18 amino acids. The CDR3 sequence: CASRPDRGQPLNSYEQYF. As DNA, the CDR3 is TGTGCCAGCAGACCGGACAGGGGACAACCGTTAAATTCCTACGAGCAGTACTTC.

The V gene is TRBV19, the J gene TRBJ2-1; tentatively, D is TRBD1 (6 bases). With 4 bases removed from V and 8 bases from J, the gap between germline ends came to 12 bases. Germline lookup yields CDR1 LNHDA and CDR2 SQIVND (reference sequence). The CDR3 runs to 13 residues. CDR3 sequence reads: CASSKGEHDEQFF. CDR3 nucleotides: TGTGCCAGTAGTAAGGGGGAGCATGATGAGCAGTTCTTC.

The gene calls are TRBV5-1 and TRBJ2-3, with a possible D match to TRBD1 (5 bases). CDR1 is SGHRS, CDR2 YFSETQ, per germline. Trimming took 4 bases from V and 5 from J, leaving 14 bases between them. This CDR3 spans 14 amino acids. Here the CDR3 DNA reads TGCGCCAGCAGCACCGGACAAGGTATAGATACGCAGTATTTT. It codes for CASSTGQGIDTQYF.

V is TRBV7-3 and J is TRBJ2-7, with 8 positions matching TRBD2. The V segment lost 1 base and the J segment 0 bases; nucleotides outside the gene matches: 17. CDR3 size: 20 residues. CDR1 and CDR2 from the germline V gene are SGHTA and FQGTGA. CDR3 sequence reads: CASSLIGGARSGSVSYEQYF. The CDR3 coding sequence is TGTGCCAGCAGCTTAATTGGAGGGGCTAGGAGCGGGAGTGTCTCCTACGAGCAGTACTTC.

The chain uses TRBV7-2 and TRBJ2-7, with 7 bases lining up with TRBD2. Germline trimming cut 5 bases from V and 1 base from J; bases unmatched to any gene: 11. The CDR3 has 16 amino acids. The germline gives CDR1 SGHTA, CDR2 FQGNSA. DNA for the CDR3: TGTGCCAGCAGCCCTGCCGGGCTAGCGGCGTCCTACGAGCAGTACTTC. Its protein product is CASSPAGLAASYEQYF.

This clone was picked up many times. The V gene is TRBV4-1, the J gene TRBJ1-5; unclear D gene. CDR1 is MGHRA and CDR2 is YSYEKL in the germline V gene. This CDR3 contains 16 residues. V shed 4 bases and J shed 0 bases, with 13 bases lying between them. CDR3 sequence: CASSPQDFHSNQPQHF. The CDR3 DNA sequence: TGCGCCAGCAGCCCTCAGGATTTCCATAGCAATCAGCCCCAGCATTTT.

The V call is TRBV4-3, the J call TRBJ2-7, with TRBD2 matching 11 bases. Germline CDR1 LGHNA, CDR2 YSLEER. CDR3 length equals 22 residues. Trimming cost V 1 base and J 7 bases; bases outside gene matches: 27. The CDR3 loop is CASSQAWAPGLAALPYLGEQYF. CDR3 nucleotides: TGCGCCAGCAGCCAAGCATGGGCCCCGGGACTAGCGGCCCTCCCATACCTAGGGGAGCAGTACTTC.

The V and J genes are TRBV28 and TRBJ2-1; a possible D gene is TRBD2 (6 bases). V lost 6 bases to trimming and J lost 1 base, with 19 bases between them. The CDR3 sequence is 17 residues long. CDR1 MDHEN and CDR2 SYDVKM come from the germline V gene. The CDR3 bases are TGTGCCAGCAGCCATGACGCGGGACCTGATTCCTACAATGAGCAGTTCTTC. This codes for CASSHDAGPDSYNEQFF.

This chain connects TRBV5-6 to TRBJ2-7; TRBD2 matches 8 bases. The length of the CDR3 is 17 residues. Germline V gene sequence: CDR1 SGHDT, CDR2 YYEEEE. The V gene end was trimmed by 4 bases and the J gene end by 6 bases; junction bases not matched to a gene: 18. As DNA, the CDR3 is TGTGCCAGCAGCCAACTACCATTGCACGCCGGGGGGGGCGAGCAGTACTTC. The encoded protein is CASSQLPLHAGGGEQYF.

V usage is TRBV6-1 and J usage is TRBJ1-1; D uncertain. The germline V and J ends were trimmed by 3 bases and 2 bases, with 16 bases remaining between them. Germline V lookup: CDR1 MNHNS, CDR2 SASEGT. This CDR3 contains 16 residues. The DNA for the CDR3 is TGTGCCAGCAGTGACGCGGGTCGAGTTACCAACACTGAAGCTTTCTTT. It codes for CASSDAGRVTNTEAFF.